This TCR beta chain appears in the sequencing data of a study of OX40 agonist ivuxolimab in advanced cancers. Some clones are missing from TCRdb's copy, which holds only in-frame ones; the method was immunoSEQ multiplex PCR. There are roughly 120,000 clones in the sample; over 75% occur only once, and roughly 0.59% lies in the top ten. The count of this clone is one. V was trimmed by 0 bases and J by 6 bases, leaving 8 bases between them. The CDR3 extends over 14 amino acids. CDR1 and CDR2 (germline): ENHRY, SYGVKD. Sample: CD4+ or CD8+ T cells sorted from blood, taken in a trial of the OX40 agonist ivuxolimab. This chain joins TRBV10-3 and TRBJ2-2, with TRBD1 as a possible D gene (5 bases). This receptor was obtained from an adult with an advanced solid tumor such as melanoma, head and neck, liver or kidney cancer. The CDR3 DNA sequence: TGTGCCATCAGTGAGTCGACAGCCTCCGGGGAGCTGTTTTTT. Protein product: CAISESTASGELFF.